The 26 T cell receptor beta chains reported below all come from one sample, sequenced in a study of blood T cell repertoires in COVID-19. Profiled with immunoSEQ multiplex PCR; TCRdb holds only in-frame clones, not every one. This table holds 100,000 to 150,000 clones, about 90% found once. The sequencing sample was made of peripheral blood. The receptors were gathered from an older woman with acute or convalescent COVID-19.

The chain combines TRBV2 with TRBJ1-1; 7 nucleotides align to TRBD1. The ends lost 6 bases at V and 3 bases at J; junction bases unmatched: 4. The germline CDR1 and CDR2 sequences are SNHLY and FYNNEI. There are 13 residues in the CDR3. The CDR3 bases are TGTGCCAGCAGGTTTGACAGGGACACTGAAGCTTTCTTT. Translated: CASRFDRDTEAFF.

This clone was observed once. The chain couples TRBV28 to TRBJ1-2; 7 nucleotides agree with TRBD1. The V gene's germline CDR1 is MDHEN and CDR2 SYDVKM. Unmatched junction bases numbered 7, after V lost 7 bases and J lost 2 bases. This CDR3 region has 14 residues. CDR3 sequence reads: CASTRQGGNYGYTF. The CDR3 bases are TGTGCCAGCACCCGCCAGGGGGGCAACTATGGCTACACCTTC.

The chain carries TRBV6-5 and TRBJ2-5, with D possibly being TRBD2 (6 bases). Trimming left V 5 bases short and J 5 bases short, with 15 bases between. Germline CDR1 is MNHEY and CDR2 is SVGAGI. The CDR3 runs 14 residues. This chain's CDR3 is CASSRGPGGETQYF. Here the CDR3 DNA reads TGTGCCAGCAGTAGAGGTCCTGGGGGGGAGACCCAGTACTTC.

The chain combines TRBV6-1 with TRBJ1-5; possible D gene TRBD1, 5 bases. The CDR3 length is 18 residues. Germline CDR1 MNHNS, CDR2 SASEGT. V lost 2 bases and J lost 6, with 23 bases in between. Written as DNA, the CDR3 is TGTGCCAGCAGTGAATACACTTTCAGGGTGAGAAATTCTCAGCCCCAGCATTTT. Translating gives CASSEYTFRVRNSQPQHF.

V is TRBV2 and J is TRBJ2-2; 7 bases are shared with TRBD1. This CDR3 has 12 residues. J lost 8 bases, V lost 8 bases, and 5 bases had no gene match. Per the germline V gene, CDR1 is SNHLY and CDR2 is FYNNEI. The CDR3 spells CASQAGGGELFF. The CDR3, as DNA: TGTGCCAGCCAGGCAGGGGGTGGGGAGCTGTTTTTT.

This chain connects TRBV5-1 to TRBJ2-7; 11 nucleotides agree with TRBD2. This CDR3 has 15 residues. J gave up 2 bases and V 0 bases, and 1 base lay outside the gene matches. The germline gives CDR1 SGHRS, CDR2 YFSETQ. DNA of the CDR3: TGCGCCAGCAGCTTGGCTAGCGGGAGGACCTACGAGCAGTACTTC. Protein sequence: CASSLASGRTYEQYF.

The chain joins TRBV29-1 to TRBJ1-1; D is undetermined. Per the germline V gene, CDR1 is SQVTM and CDR2 is ANQGSEA. This CDR3 spans 11 amino acids. The ends were cut back, 6 bases at V and 3 bases at J, with 8 bases in the middle. The CDR3 spells CSVAGDTEAFF. The CDR3 DNA follows: TGCAGCGTCGCCGGGGACACTGAAGCTTTCTTT. The full variable domain, with the rest looked up from reference TRBV29-1 and TRBJ1-1, is SAVISQKPSRDICQRGTSLTIQCQVDSQVTMMFWYRQQPGQSLTLIATANQGSEATYESGFVIDKFPISRPNLTFSTLTVSNMSPEDSSIYLCSVAGDTEAFFGQGTRLTVV.

The rearrangement links TRBV11-3 to TRBJ2-3; TRBD2 matches at 8 bases. Per germline, CDR1 SGHNT and CDR2 YENEEA. The CDR3 spans 16 residues. The V segment lost 5 bases and the J segment 8 bases; nucleotides outside the gene matches: 15. The CDR3 DNA is TGTGCCAGCAGCCAGCGCGGGACTAGATTGGATAGTACGCAGTATTTT. This gives the protein CASSQRGTRLDSTQYF.

V usage is TRBV28 and J usage is TRBJ2-7; 8 nucleotides line up with TRBD2. The germline CDR1 and CDR2 sequences are MDHEN and SYDVKM. The CDR3 has 15 amino acids. V gave up 6 bases and J gave up 0 bases; unmatched junction bases: 7. The CDR3 nucleotides read TGTGCCAGCAGGCCTTCGGGGACTAGCTCCTACGAGCAGTACTTC. This sequence encodes CASRPSGTSSYEQYF.

The rearrangement joins TRBV6-1 to TRBJ1-1; possible D gene TRBD1, 5 bases. CDR1 MNHNS and CDR2 SASEGT come from the germline V gene. The CDR3 loop spans 16 amino acids. V lost 2 bases, J lost 1 base, and 14 bases lay in between. The chain's CDR3 is CASSEPRQIQNTEAFF. The CDR3 nucleotides read TGTGCCAGCAGTGAACCCAGACAGATCCAGAACACTGAAGCTTTCTTT.

The genes are TRBV6-6 and TRBJ1-4, with D maybe TRBD1 (6 bases). The V end lost 7 bases, the J end lost 8 bases, and 17 bases lay between the germline ends. Germline assignment: CDR1 MNHNY and CDR2 SVGAGI (reference sequence). This CDR3 is 14 amino acids long. The CDR3 DNA reads TGTGCCAGCAATGAGGGACAATTTGGGGAAAAACTGTTTTTT. Amino acids: CASNEGQFGEKLFF.

J is TRBJ1-3 and V is TRBV12-5, with D perhaps matching TRBD1 (6 bases). V lost 5 bases to trimming and J lost 4 bases, with 15 bases between them. This CDR3 spans 15 amino acids. Looked up from germline, CDR1 is LGHNT and CDR2 is FRNRAP. In DNA form, the CDR3 reads TGTGCTAGTGGTCCCACAGGGACGAGGGGAAACACCATATATTTT. This codes for CASGPTGTRGNTIYF.

V and J are TRBV24-1 and TRBJ2-1, with 11 bases fitting TRBD2. Germline lookup yields CDR1 KGHDR and CDR2 SFDVKD. The ends lost 3 bases at V and 5 bases at J; junction bases unmatched: 5. The CDR3 is 16 residues long. The CDR3 reads CATSDPTSGSDNEQFF. CDR3 in DNA: TGTGCCACCAGTGATCCTACTAGCGGGAGCGACAATGAGCAGTTCTTC.

The genes are TRBV27 and TRBJ2-1; 7 bases align to TRBD2. The CDR3 consists of 16 residues. J lost 6 bases, V lost 5 bases, and 13 bases had no gene match. The germline V gene encodes CDR1 MNHEY and CDR2 SMNVEV (reference sequence). CDR3 in amino acids: CASSILGGSSINEQFF. The CDR3 DNA follows: TGTGCCAGCAGTATATTAGGCGGGAGTAGTATCAATGAGCAGTTCTTC.

The chain links TRBV19 to TRBJ1-1; D gene uncertain. The CDR3 has 13 residues. Germline lookup yields CDR1 LNHDA and CDR2 SQIVND (reference sequence). Deletions cut 3 bases from V and 1 base from J, with 6 bases between. Here the CDR3 reads CASSILENTEAFF. CDR3 coding DNA: TGTGCCAGTAGTATTCTAGAGAACACTGAAGCTTTCTTT.

The chain carries TRBV7-3 and TRBJ1-2; TRBD1 agrees at 8 bases. Germline CDR1 and CDR2: SGHTA and FQGTGA. The length of the CDR3 is 14 residues. V shed 2 bases, J shed 9 bases, and the junction held 8 bases outside the gene matches. DNA of the CDR3: TGTGCCAGCAGCTTAGAGACAGGGGTTGGGCGCTACACCTTC. It encodes CASSLETGVGRYTF.

J is TRBJ2-2 and V is TRBV3-1 (or the pseudogene TRBV3-2); TRBD1 agrees at 8 bases. Per the germline V gene, CDR1 is LGHDT and CDR2 is YNNKEL (reference sequence). The CDR3 loop spans 16 amino acids. V lost 4 bases and J lost 5; bases outside the gene matches: 9. Here the CDR3 DNA reads TGTGCCAGCAGCCTCGCAGGGGGCGGACGGACCGGGGAGCTGTTTTTT. Its protein product is CASSLAGGGRTGELFF.

V and J are TRBV29-1 and TRBJ2-5, with TRBD1 matching 9 bases. This CDR3 has 14 amino acids. Per germline, CDR1 SQVTM and CDR2 ANQGSEA. For the CDR3, the DNA is TGCCCCGGCCCCGGGACAGGGCATCAAGAGACCCAGTACTTC. Translating gives CPGPGTGHQETQYF.

The count of this clone is one. V usage is TRBV18 and J usage is TRBJ1-1; D not resolved. Germline V lookup: CDR1 KGHSH, CDR2 LQKENI. CDR3 size: 16 residues. V was trimmed by 2 bases and J by 6 bases, leaving 19 bases between them. The CDR3 region has the DNA TGTGCCAGCTCACCAAAGGCACTCGGGAAGGAGGCTGAAGCTTTCTTT. It yields the protein CASSPKALGKEAEAFF.

This clone was counted once. The chain has TRBV5-1 and TRBJ1-1; 7 bases match TRBD1. Germline CDR1 and CDR2: SGHRS and YFSETQ. The CDR3 runs 13 residues. Losses at the gene ends were 6 bases for V and 0 bases for J; bases not matched to a gene: 2. The CDR3 reads CASTRGLNTEAFF. The CDR3, as DNA: TGCGCCAGCACCAGGGGGTTGAACACTGAAGCTTTCTTT.

This clone was seen a few times. This chain joins TRBV6-5 and TRBJ1-2; weak D call: TRBD1 (5 bases). Germline V CDR1 and CDR2: MNHEY, SVGAGI. V gave up 3 bases and J gave up 5 bases, with 13 bases separating them. This CDR3 is 14 amino acids long. CDR3 in DNA: TGTGCCAGCAGTTATCGCACAGGATCTTATGGCTACACCTTC. It codes for CASSYRTGSYGYTF.

The chain combines TRBV6-1 with TRBJ1-6, with TRBD1 matching over 9 bases. Germline V gene data show CDR1 as MNHNS and CDR2 as SASEGT. V lost 2 bases, J lost 10 bases, and 6 bases stayed unmatched. The CDR3 has 15 residues. The CDR3 loop is CASSERGQGQSPLHF. DNA for the CDR3: TGTGCCAGCAGTGAACGGGGACAGGGACAATCACCCCTCCACTTT.

The chain links TRBV4-2 to TRBJ2-1, with 13 bases matching TRBD2. Trimming at V came to 4 bases and at J to 8 bases, leaving 5 bases not matched to a gene. Germline assignment: CDR1 LGHNA and CDR2 YNFKEQ. The CDR3 length is 15 residues. The CDR3 region is CASSPTSGRADEQFF. In DNA form, the CDR3 reads TGTGCCAGCAGCCCCACTAGCGGGAGGGCCGATGAGCAGTTCTTC.

This chain joins TRBV4-1 and TRBJ1-1, with 8 nucleotides matching TRBD1. Per germline, CDR1 MGHRA and CDR2 YSYEKL. This CDR3 has 16 amino acids. The V segment lost 0 bases and the J segment 5 bases; nucleotides outside the gene matches: 8. CDR3: CASSQDEETGVTEAFF. The CDR3 coding sequence is TGCGCCAGCAGCCAAGATGAGGAGACAGGGGTGACTGAAGCTTTCTTT.

The chain has TRBV6-1 and TRBJ2-4; D is unclear. The V gene lost 1 base and the J gene lost 4 bases, with 5 bases spanning the gap. CDR3 size: 13 residues. Germline values: CDR1 MNHNS, CDR2 SASEGT. The CDR3 spells CASSEGQKNIQYF. The CDR3 DNA sequence: TGTGCCAGCAGTGAAGGGCAGAAAAACATTCAGTACTTC.

CDR3 nucleotides: TGTGCCAGCAGTGAAACGGTCAGGGGGAACACTGAAGCTTTCTTT. This translates into CASSETVRGNTEAFF. V usage is TRBV6-1 and J usage is TRBJ1-1; D possibly corresponds to TRBD1 (6 bases). The V end was cut by 2 bases, the J end by 1 base, with 11 bases between. The CDR3 sequence is 15 residues long. CDR1 and CDR2 from the germline V gene are MNHNS and SASEGT.